The present entry profiles one T cell receptor (beta chain) with its context. The data originate from a study of blood T cell repertoires in COVID-19. Methods used by the authors: How many nucleated cells were present was estimated from reference gene primer amplification. Assay: immunoSEQ multiplex PCR; the TCRdb copy retains only in-frame clones and omits some. Clonal size and the V and J genes are those of that table, whereas D and trimming came from the DNA. The sample has around 500,000 clones; more than 85% are singletons. Germline V gives CDR1 SEHNR, CDR2 FQNEAQ (reference sequence). V dropped 3 bases and J dropped 3 bases, with 12 bases sitting between them. The CDR3 runs 15 residues.

The material sequenced was PBMCs or T cells enriched from blood (not recorded which). The V and J genes are TRBV7-9 and TRBJ2-1, with TRBD2 as a possible D gene (6 bases). This TCR derives from a woman between 55 and 75 years old who had recovered from COVID-19. The chain's CDR3 is CASSFGGSFYNEQFF. The CDR3 DNA is TGTGCCAGCAGCTTCGGAGGGTCTTTCTACAATGAGCAGTTCTTC. The full variable domain, its missing parts supplied by reference TRBV7-9 and TRBJ2-1, is DTGVSQNPRHKITKRGQNVTFRCDPISEHNRLYWYRQTLGQGPEFLTYFQNEAQLEKSRLLSDRFSAERPKGSFSTLEIQRTEQGDSAMYLCASSFGGSFYNEQFFGPGTRLTVL.